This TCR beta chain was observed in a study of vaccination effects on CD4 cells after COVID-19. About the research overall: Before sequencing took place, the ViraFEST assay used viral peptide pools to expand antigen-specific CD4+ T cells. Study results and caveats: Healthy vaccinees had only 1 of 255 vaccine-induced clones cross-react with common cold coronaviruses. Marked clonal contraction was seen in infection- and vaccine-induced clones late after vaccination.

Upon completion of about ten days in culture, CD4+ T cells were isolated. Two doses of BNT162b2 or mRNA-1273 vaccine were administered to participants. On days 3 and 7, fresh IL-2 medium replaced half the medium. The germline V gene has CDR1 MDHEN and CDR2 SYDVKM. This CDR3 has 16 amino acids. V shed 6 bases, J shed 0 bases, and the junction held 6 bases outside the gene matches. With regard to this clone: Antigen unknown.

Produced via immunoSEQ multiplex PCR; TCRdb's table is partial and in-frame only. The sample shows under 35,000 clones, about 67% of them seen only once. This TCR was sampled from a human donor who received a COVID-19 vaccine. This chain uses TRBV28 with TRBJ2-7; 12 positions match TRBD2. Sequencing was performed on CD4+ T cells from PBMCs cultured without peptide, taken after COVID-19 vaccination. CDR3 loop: CASRETSGSTSYEQYF. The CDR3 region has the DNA TGTGCCAGCAGGGAGACTAGCGGGAGTACCTCCTACGAGCAGTACTTC.